These T cell receptor beta chains were read from a single sample in a study of shared clonotypes between healthy human individuals. Repertoires were generated with immunoSEQ multiplex PCR, while TCRdb's copy carries only in-frame clones and drops some. The sample lists more than 850,000 clones, roughly 74% occurring once. Input material: memory CD4+ T cells from PBMCs. The receptors were gathered from a man aged 18 to 29 in good health. Some clones in this sample may be carry-over from other donors' samples. The conserved cysteine and the conserved F or W are not part of the CDR3 here. A row's size may be missing; if present it is once, few, many or a size class.

V	size	J	CDR3
TRBV6-5	.	TRBJ2-3	ASSYSLAGSTDTQY
TRBV28	.	TRBJ1-5	AILDRGRMSNQPQH
TRBV19	.	TRBJ2-1	ASSLRISSYNEQF
TRBV4-3	.	TRBJ2-5	ASSQDGGGGDETQY
TRBV7-3	.	TRBJ2-3	ASSLTLEDTQY
TRBV2	few	TRBJ1-1	ASATTYTEAF
TRBV5-1	.	TRBJ2-7	ASSQSRDTPDHEQY
TRBV27	.	TRBJ1-1	ASRARDRVAEAF
TRBV28	.	TRBJ2-2	ASSLWQGGTGELF
TRBV28	.	TRBJ2-3	ASSSTAWVNTQY
TRBV20-1	.	TRBJ2-7	SAREEGAQY
TRBV6-6	once	TRBJ2-3	ASSYQATDTQY
TRBV5-1	.	TRBJ2-5	ASSSLPQVGETQY
TRBV5-1	once	TRBJ2-1	ASSLAAGGGEQF
TRBV7-8	.	TRBJ1-2	ASSFYEDGYT
TRBV19	once	TRBJ2-7	ASSFQGSAYEQY
TRBV4-2	few	TRBJ2-1	ASSRRGLHNEQF
TRBV28	.	TRBJ2-7	ASSPQLGQGESDEQY
TRBV29-1	.	TRBJ1-1	SATSGTEAF
TRBV6-5	.	TRBJ2-5	ASSYSSFGSARTQY
TRBV27	.	TRBJ1-2	ASSLRGAGGNYGYT
TRBV5-4	.	TRBJ2-3	ASSSGTSGRARGDTQY
TRBV2	.	TRBJ2-3	ASPDTDTQY
TRBV6-1	.	TRBJ2-7	ASSEAWQGYEQY
TRBV6-6	.	TRBJ2-4	ASSPENIQY
TRBV10-3	.	TRBJ2-5	ATTDQETQY
TRBV7-9	.	TRBJ2-2	ASSLFEGVGELF
TRBV5-1	.	TRBJ2-7	ASSPDAGQFGYEQY
TRBV10-2	.	TRBJ1-2	ASSGFAGAIDGYT
TRBV6-1	once	TRBJ1-6	ASSEMVGRVGYNSPLH
TRBV29-1	few	TRBJ1-3	SVVGLGDTIY
TRBV11-2	.	TRBJ2-4	ASSYRDQRTDIQY
TRBV7-2	.	TRBJ2-1	ASSLGSNNEQF
TRBV19	.	TRBJ1-3	AGIAGNTIY
TRBV9	.	TRBJ2-2	ASSVAGQGGTGELF
TRBV7-2	.	TRBJ1-4	ASSPDRANEKLF
TRBV11-3	.	TRBJ2-2	ASRAATGELF
TRBV29-1	.	TRBJ2-7	SVDTRTEEQY
TRBV5-8	.	TRBJ2-6	ASSRDRQGGANVLT
TRBV6-6	.	TRBJ2-1	ASNRGLSYNEQF
TRBV9	few	TRBJ2-1	ASSVDRINNEQF
TRBV5-1	few	TRBJ1-1	ASSLTVNTEAF
TRBV2	once	TRBJ2-1	ASSLLAGVNEQF
TRBV2	.	TRBJ2-7	ASSNEGLAEQY
TRBV6-5	.	TRBJ2-7	ASSSGTGGEQY
TRBV7-9	few	TRBJ1-6	ASSFGGTYNSPLH
TRBV28	once	TRBJ2-5	ASSHLGQGGETQY
TRBV11-2	.	TRBJ2-1	ASSLSGSGSYNEQF
TRBV11-2	.	TRBJ2-1	ASSPFGGQGRFPEQF
TRBV7-9	.	TRBJ2-3	ASSSTSGSRTDTQY
TRBV20-1	few	TRBJ2-3	SAVRTDTQY
TRBV4-3	.	TRBJ2-4	ASSQDGRQGAWQNIQY
TRBV5-1	.	TRBJ2-5	ASSSQGLRYAQY